The TCR beta chain under discussion was sequenced for a study of T cells in Graves' hyperthyroidism and ophthalmopathy. Study results and caveats: Blood held most thyroid clonotypes expanded above 0.001 frequency. Using 13 V-J features, a model discriminated ophthalmopathy from stable hyperthyroidism.

This clonotype was seen a few times. Its antigen is undetermined. CDR1 is SGHRS, CDR2 YFSETQ, per germline. Trimming cost V 3 bases and J 3 bases, with 10 bases left between them. The CDR3 length is 13 residues. It was uncontrolled infection, other autoimmune disease, pregnancy or lactation that excluded patients. There were TCR beta CDR3 regions amplified from RNA transcripts. An initial round of RT-PCR targeting the TCR CDR3 relied on the HTBI primer set. TCRdb re-derived calls from the multiplex PCR reads in MiXCR, one entry per CDR3 protein. The data contain approximately 640,000 distinct CDR3 sequences, over 40% of them seen just once; the ten biggest clones take up roughly 7.2%.

The material sequenced was peripheral blood or thyroid tissue (not recorded which). The clonotype comes from an adult man with Graves' disease, either hyperthyroidism or ophthalmopathy (not recorded which). The genes are TRBV5-1 and TRBJ2-7; possibly TRBD1 or TRBD2 for D (5 bases each). The CDR3 nucleotides are TGCGCCAGCAGCTGGGACCCAGACTACGAGCAGTACTTC. Amino acid sequence: CASSWDPDYEQYF.